These T cell receptor beta chains were read from a single sample in a study of T cell responses to AZD1222 COVID-19 vaccine. TCRdb keeps only in-frame clones here, not all; method: immunoSEQ multiplex PCR. The sample carries about 260,000 clones, approximately 93% recorded once. Sequencing used peripheral blood, obtained on day 0 of AZD1222 vaccination. These receptors originate from an adult in good health. Each CDR3 is given with its conserved first and last residue. Rows may omit the clone size; those that give it use once, few, many or a size class.

CDR3: CASSLAQTGAETNEKLFF
V: TRBV5-1
size: .
J: TRBJ1-4
length: 18

CDR3: CSASKGTGDLEKAFF
V: TRBV20-1
size: .
J: TRBJ1-1
length: 15

CDR3: CSVESAIYNEQFF
V: TRBV29-1
size: .
J: TRBJ2-1
length: 13

CDR3: CASSLVAVNTEAFF
V: TRBV7-9
size: .
J: TRBJ1-1
length: 14

CDR3: CASMPGPGANVLTF
V: TRBV19
size: .
J: TRBJ2-6
length: 14

CDR3: CASSQPYRDTEAFF
V: TRBV4-1
size: .
J: TRBJ1-1
length: 14

CDR3: CASSQETGSRMAQYF
V: TRBV4-1
size: .
J: TRBJ2-5
length: 15

CDR3: CASTPGIALWHEQYF
V: TRBV28
size: .
J: TRBJ2-7
length: 15

CDR3: CASSLGSSGGVETQYF
V: TRBV11-2
size: .
J: TRBJ2-5
length: 16

CDR3: CASSWTYNQPQHF
V: TRBV6-5
size: .
J: TRBJ1-5
length: 13

CDR3: CASSFTDTQYF
V: TRBV3-1/TRBV3-2
size: .
J: TRBJ2-3
length: 11

CDR3: CASSFPGTSSNEQFF
V: TRBV28
size: .
J: TRBJ2-1
length: 15

CDR3: CASRRTETETQYF
V: TRBV6-5
size: .
J: TRBJ2-5
length: 13

CDR3: CASSHRDGRETQYF
V: TRBV5-1
size: .
J: TRBJ2-5
length: 14

CDR3: CASSGQGPSTDTQYF
V: TRBV2
size: .
J: TRBJ2-3
length: 15

CDR3: CASSYVGRGYEQYF
V: TRBV7-2
size: .
J: TRBJ2-7
length: 14

CDR3: CASSLDKTGPGGSGNTIYF
V: TRBV5-1
size: .
J: TRBJ1-3
length: 19

CDR3: CAISGTDSYEQYF
V: TRBV10-3
size: .
J: TRBJ2-7
length: 13

CDR3: CASSLGDIINQPQHF
V: TRBV5-8
size: .
J: TRBJ1-5
length: 15

CDR3: CASSLSAESSYEQYF
V: TRBV7-2
size: .
J: TRBJ2-7
length: 15

CDR3: CASSTTGQDAYEQYF
V: TRBV6-2/TRBV6-3
size: .
J: TRBJ2-7
length: 15

CDR3: CASSPSRAANYGYTF
V: TRBV5-1
size: .
J: TRBJ1-2
length: 15

CDR3: CASSPDQPQHF
V: TRBV5-1
size: .
J: TRBJ1-5
length: 11

CDR3: CASAWEGGYEQYF
V: TRBV28
size: once
J: TRBJ2-7
length: 13

CDR3: CASSITGTRKYNEQFF
V: TRBV9
size: .
J: TRBJ2-1
length: 16

CDR3: CSALAGGSTGELFF
V: TRBV29-1
size: .
J: TRBJ2-2
length: 14

CDR3: CASALRGTEKLFF
V: TRBV12-3/TRBV12-4
size: .
J: TRBJ1-4
length: 13

CDR3: CASSLSDYTQYF
V: TRBV3-1/TRBV3-2
size: .
J: TRBJ2-3
length: 12

CDR3: CASSGQTWEPQYF
V: TRBV19
size: .
J: TRBJ2-5
length: 13

CDR3: CASSLSRGDTEAFF
V: TRBV5-1
size: .
J: TRBJ1-1
length: 14

CDR3: CASSSYTKETQYF
V: TRBV5-5
size: once
J: TRBJ2-5
length: 13

CDR3: CASSVAAGPPNEQFF
V: TRBV9
size: .
J: TRBJ2-1
length: 15

CDR3: CASSLWDGDTQYF
V: TRBV7-2
size: .
J: TRBJ2-3
length: 13

CDR3: CASSPLSAGGRGSYNEQFF
V: TRBV27
size: .
J: TRBJ2-1
length: 19

CDR3: CASSSPGLAYEQYF
V: TRBV7-3
size: .
J: TRBJ2-7
length: 14

CDR3: CSARIRDTQYF
V: TRBV20-1
size: .
J: TRBJ2-3
length: 11

CDR3: CASLGEGATEAFF
V: TRBV5-1
size: .
J: TRBJ1-1
length: 13

CDR3: CAISPGAGEGSGYTF
V: TRBV10-3
size: .
J: TRBJ1-2
length: 15

CDR3: CASSARGAGLNSPLHF
V: TRBV3-1/TRBV3-2
size: once
J: TRBJ1-6
length: 16

CDR3: CAWSRPYTEAFF
V: TRBV30
size: .
J: TRBJ1-1
length: 12

CDR3: CASSFEQGATEAFF
V: TRBV5-1
size: once
J: TRBJ1-1
length: 14

CDR3: CASSQDQGTGYTF
V: TRBV4-3
size: once
J: TRBJ1-2
length: 13

CDR3: CASSLAKQGNGGYTF
V: TRBV5-4
size: .
J: TRBJ1-2
length: 15

CDR3: CASMGGTSYEQYF
V: TRBV2
size: .
J: TRBJ2-7
length: 13

CDR3: CASRRSGQGTYEQYF
V: TRBV11-2
size: once
J: TRBJ2-7
length: 15

CDR3: CASSYQGDVQEQYF
V: TRBV6-5
size: .
J: TRBJ2-7
length: 14